The entry below describes one T cell receptor (beta chain). The data were obtained in a study of shared T cell receptors in the human thymus. Trimming cost V 1 base and J 8 bases; bases outside gene matches: 6. The CDR3 length is 15 residues. The germline CDR1 and CDR2 sequences are SGHTA and FQGNSA. Libraries were prepared by immunoSEQ multiplex PCR; TCRdb keeps only in-frame clonotypes and omits some of them. In the table there are 500,000 to 850,000 clones, around 87% of which are singletons. This same sample was also part of a study on human thymus T cells. That paper notes: Biased V and J segment usage appeared in thymus and peripheral blood.

The specimen was thymocytes. The V gene is TRBV7-2, the J gene TRBJ2-7; 12 bases match TRBD2. This TCR was recovered from a boy under two years old with a congenital heart defect. The CDR3 is CASSLGPGLAGQQYF. CDR3 bases: TGTGCCAGCAGCTTAGGACCTGGACTAGCGGGACAGCAGTACTTC.